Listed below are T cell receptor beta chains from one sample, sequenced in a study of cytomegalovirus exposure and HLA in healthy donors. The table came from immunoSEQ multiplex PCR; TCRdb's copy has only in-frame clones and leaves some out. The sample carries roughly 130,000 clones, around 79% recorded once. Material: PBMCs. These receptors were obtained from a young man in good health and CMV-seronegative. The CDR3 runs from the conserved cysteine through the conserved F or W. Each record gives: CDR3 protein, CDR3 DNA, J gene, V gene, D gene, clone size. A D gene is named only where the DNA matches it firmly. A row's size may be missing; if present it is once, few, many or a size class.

CDR3aa: CASSSAGAGTGELFF
CDR3nt: TGTGCCAGCAGCTCGGCAGGGGCCGGGACCGGGGAGCTGTTTTTT
j_gene: TRBJ2-2
v_gene: TRBV5-6
d_gene: .
abundance: .

CDR3aa: CASSLAGGTQETQYF
CDR3nt: TGCGCCAGCAGCTTGGCGGGGGGAACCCAAGAGACCCAGTACTTC
j_gene: TRBJ2-5
v_gene: TRBV5-1
d_gene: TRBD2
abundance: .

CDR3aa: CASSAYTGGIYEQYF
CDR3nt: TGTGCCAGCAGTGCGTATACCGGAGGGATCTACGAGCAGTACTTC
j_gene: TRBJ2-7
v_gene: TRBV2
d_gene: .
abundance: .

CDR3aa: CSVGNSGPGSPLHF
CDR3nt: TGCAGCGTTGGGAACTCAGGCCCAGGTTCACCCCTCCACTTT
j_gene: TRBJ1-6
v_gene: TRBV29-1
d_gene: .
abundance: few

CDR3aa: CASSDSEAPASPQYF
CDR3nt: TGTGCCAGCAGTGACTCGGAGGCTCCTGCTAGCCCCCAGTACTTC
j_gene: TRBJ2-5
v_gene: TRBV6-4
d_gene: .
abundance: .

CDR3aa: CASSLGQGLPSF
CDR3nt: TGTGCCAGCAGCCTCGGACAGGGCCTTCCTTCCTTC
j_gene: TRBJ1-2
v_gene: TRBV7-2
d_gene: TRBD1
abundance: .

CDR3aa: CASSYGTDNTEAFF
CDR3nt: TGTGCCAGCAGTTACGGGACAGATAATACTGAAGCTTTCTTT
j_gene: TRBJ1-1
v_gene: TRBV6-5
d_gene: TRBD1
abundance: .

CDR3aa: CASSPDRNTGELFF
CDR3nt: TGTGCCAGCAGCCCCGACAGAAACACCGGGGAGCTGTTTTTT
j_gene: TRBJ2-2
v_gene: TRBV6-5
d_gene: .
abundance: once

CDR3aa: CATSGGLAGGLYYNEQFF
CDR3nt: TGTGCCACCAGTGGGGGACTAGCGGGGGGGCTGTACTACAATGAGCAGTTCTTC
j_gene: TRBJ2-1
v_gene: TRBV15
d_gene: TRBD2
abundance: .

CDR3aa: CASSVDSQGSGNTIYF
CDR3nt: TGTGCCAGCAGCGTAGACTCTCAAGGGAGTGGAAACACCATATATTTT
j_gene: TRBJ1-3
v_gene: TRBV9
d_gene: .
abundance: .

CDR3aa: CASSPSTGVPREQYF
CDR3nt: TGTGCCAGCTCCCCCTCGACAGGGGTGCCTAGGGAGCAGTACTTC
j_gene: TRBJ2-7
v_gene: TRBV18
d_gene: TRBD1
abundance: .

CDR3aa: CASSPGSGRQETQYF
CDR3nt: TGTGCCAGTAGTCCAGGCTCGGGGAGACAAGAGACCCAGTACTTC
j_gene: TRBJ2-5
v_gene: TRBV19
d_gene: .
abundance: .

CDR3aa: CASSLLPTGGYTF
CDR3nt: TGCGCCAGCAGCTTGTTGCCGACGGGGGGCTACACCTTC
j_gene: TRBJ1-2
v_gene: TRBV5-1
d_gene: .
abundance: .

CDR3aa: CASPLSGQGRRGTEAFF
CDR3nt: TGTGCAAGTCCTTTATCGGGACAGGGGCGTCGGGGCACTGAAGCTTTCTTT
j_gene: TRBJ1-1
v_gene: TRBV12-2
d_gene: .
abundance: once

CDR3aa: CASRPDRGRGGYTF
CDR3nt: TGTGCCAGCAGGCCCGACAGGGGGCGGGGAGGCTACACCTTC
j_gene: TRBJ1-2
v_gene: TRBV2
d_gene: TRBD1
abundance: once

CDR3aa: CASSLNSRGYQETQYF
CDR3nt: TGTGCCAGCAGCTTGAATAGCAGGGGGTACCAAGAGACCCAGTACTTC
j_gene: TRBJ2-5
v_gene: TRBV5-6
d_gene: TRBD1
abundance: .

CDR3aa: CASSGRAGEVEGYTF
CDR3nt: TGTGCCAGCAGCGGTCGCGCTGGGGAGGTGGAAGGCTACACCTTC
j_gene: TRBJ1-2
v_gene: TRBV5-1
d_gene: .
abundance: few

CDR3aa: CAKSDRSPGINYGYTF
CDR3nt: TGTGCTAAGTCCGACAGGTCCCCCGGGATTAACTATGGCTACACCTTC
j_gene: TRBJ1-2
v_gene: TRBV11-2
d_gene: .
abundance: few

CDR3aa: CASSTRRGRETQYF
CDR3nt: TGTGCCAGCAGCACCCGAAGGGGTAGAGAGACCCAGTACTTC
j_gene: TRBJ2-5
v_gene: TRBV7-2
d_gene: .
abundance: .

CDR3aa: CASSSYRGSWETQYF
CDR3nt: TGTGCCAGCAGCTCATACAGGGGTTCCTGGGAGACCCAGTACTTC
j_gene: TRBJ2-5
v_gene: TRBV11-2
d_gene: TRBD1
abundance: few